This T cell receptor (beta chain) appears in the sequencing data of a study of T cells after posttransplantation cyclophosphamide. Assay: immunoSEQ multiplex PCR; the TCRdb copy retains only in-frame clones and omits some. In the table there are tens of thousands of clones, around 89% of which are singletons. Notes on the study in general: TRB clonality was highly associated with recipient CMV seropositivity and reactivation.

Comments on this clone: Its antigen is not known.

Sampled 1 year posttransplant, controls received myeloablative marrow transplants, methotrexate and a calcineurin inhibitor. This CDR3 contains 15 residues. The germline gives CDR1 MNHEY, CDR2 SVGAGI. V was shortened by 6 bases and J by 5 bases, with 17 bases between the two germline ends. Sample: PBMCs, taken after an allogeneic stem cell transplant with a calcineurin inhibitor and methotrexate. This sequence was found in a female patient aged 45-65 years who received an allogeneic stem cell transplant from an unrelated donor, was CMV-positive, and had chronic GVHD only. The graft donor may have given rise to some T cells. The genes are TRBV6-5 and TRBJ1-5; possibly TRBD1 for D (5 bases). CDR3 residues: CASSQLGGGDQPQHF. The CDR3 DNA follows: TGTGCCAGCAGCCAACTTGGGGGGGGTGATCAGCCCCAGCATTTT.